This T cell receptor (beta chain) was recorded in a study of blood T cell repertoires in COVID-19. After removal of 6 bases from V and 6 bases from J, the junction contained 6 bases not matched to a gene. Per germline, CDR1 LNHDA and CDR2 SQIVND (reference sequence). The CDR3 is 13 amino acids. As originally analysed: Scientists estimated how many nucleated cells there were by amplifying reference gene primers. The table came from immunoSEQ multiplex PCR; TCRdb's copy has only in-frame clones and leaves some out. V and J calls and clone size are as listed in that table; D and trimming were resolved from the DNA. The sample lists about 320,000 clones; roughly 90% were seen once.

The clonotype was recovered from a woman younger than 45 with COVID-19, enrolled during active disease. The genes are TRBV19 and TRBJ1-2, with 8 nucleotides matching TRBD1. Sequencing used peripheral blood. CDR3 in amino acids: CASSRTGNDGYTF. CDR3 nucleotide sequence: TGTGCCAGTAGCCGGACAGGGAACGATGGCTACACCTTC.